This T cell receptor (beta chain) was sequenced in a study of siplizumab effects on memory and regulatory T cells. To note about this clone: The antigen is unknown.

The CDR3 sequence is 15 residues long. Germline V gene data show CDR1 as MNHEY and CDR2 as SMNVEV (reference sequence). Trimming removed 0 bases at V and 2 bases at J, with 8 bases between. Profiling relied on immunoSEQ multiplex PCR, and the TCRdb table lists in-frame clones only, not all of them. Altogether 55,000 to 70,000 clones are present, roughly 93% being singletons, with the ten largest covering 30% to 40%. The study's findings and limits: The authors could not assign a naive or memory phenotype to roughly 75-95% of proliferating CD4+ or CD8+ clones. Siplizumab significantly decreased alloreactive sequences from unstimulated CD4+ memory cells. The study found that mappable alloreactive CD4+ clones averaged approximately 69% Treg-derived with siplizumab and approximately 28% in controls. Few alloreactive clones mapped to unstimulated subsets.

This receptor was obtained from a human donor in good health. The chain is built from TRBV27 and TRBJ2-1; weak D call: TRBD1 (5 bases). Specimen: CD8+ T cells sorted from blood. The CDR3 sequence is CASSLSTGAYNEQFF. In DNA form, the CDR3 reads TGTGCCAGCAGTTTATCCACAGGCGCCTACAATGAGCAGTTCTTC.